This T cell receptor beta chain was sequenced for a study of post-analysis software for immune sequencing data. At the level of the study: The disease courses covered relapsing-remitting, secondary progressive and progressive-relapsing multiple sclerosis.

To note about this clonotype: Its antigen is currently unknown.

Tagging with unique molecular identifiers was a feature of the TCR beta cDNA libraries. A single record per CDR3 protein comes from TCRdb applying MiXCR to the PCR reads. The repertoire consists of 750,000 to 900,000 distinct CDR3 sequences, with roughly 46% occurring once and the leading ten covering 4.9%. Overall study findings and caveats: Relative to controls, patients with multiple sclerosis showed significantly lower normalized Chao1 diversity. Controls showed lower frequencies than patients for 5 or 6 TRBV segments, and TRBV5-6, TRBV5-1 and TRBV20-1 were among these.

There are 12 residues in the CDR3. Unmatched junction bases numbered 3, after V lost 4 bases and J lost 7 bases. The germline gives CDR1 LGHDT, CDR2 YNNKEL (reference sequence). The sequencing input was blood. The sequence was collected from a girl aged 10 to 17 with multiple sclerosis. The rearrangement links TRBV3-1 to TRBJ1-2, with 7 positions matching TRBD1. The CDR3 protein is CASSPGQAGYTF. The CDR3 coding sequence is TGTGCCAGCAGCCCAGGACAGGCTGGCTACACCTTC.